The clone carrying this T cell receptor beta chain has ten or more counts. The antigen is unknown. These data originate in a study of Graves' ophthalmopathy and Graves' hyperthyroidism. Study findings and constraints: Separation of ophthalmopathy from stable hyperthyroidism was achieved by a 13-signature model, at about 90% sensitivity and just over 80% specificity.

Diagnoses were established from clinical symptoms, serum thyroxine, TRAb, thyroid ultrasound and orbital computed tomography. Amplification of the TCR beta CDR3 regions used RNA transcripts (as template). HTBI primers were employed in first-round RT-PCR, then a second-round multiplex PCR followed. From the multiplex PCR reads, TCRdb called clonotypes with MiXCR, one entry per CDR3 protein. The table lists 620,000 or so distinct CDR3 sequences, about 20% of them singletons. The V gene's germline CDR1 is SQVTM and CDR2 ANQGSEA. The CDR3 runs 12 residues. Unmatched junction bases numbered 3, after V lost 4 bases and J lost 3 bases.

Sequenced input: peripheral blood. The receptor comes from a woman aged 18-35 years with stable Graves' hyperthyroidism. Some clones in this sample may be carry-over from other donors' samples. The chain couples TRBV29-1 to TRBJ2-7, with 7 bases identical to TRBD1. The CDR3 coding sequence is TGCAGCGTTGGACAGGGACGCTACGAGCAGTACTTC. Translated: CSVGQGRYEQYF.